The rows below give T cell receptor beta chains drawn from one sample of a study of blood T cells in healthy people across ages. MiXCR was run by TCRdb on the 5' RACE reads, yielding one entry per CDR3 protein. Among 450,000 to 650,000 distinct CDR3 sequences, approximately 25% were seen once, and the ten largest hold approximately 10%. These same records also appear under a second study, on T cells of mothers and their children.

Sequencing was carried out using blood. Receptors were obtained from a boy between 10 and 17 years old in good health. Both conserved end residues are part of each CDR3. The D gene is left open where the match is weak. Some rows have no size entry. The others give once, few or many, or a class for an expanded clone.

V	size	D	J	DNA	CDR3
TRBV29-1	few	TRBD1	TRBJ2-3	TGCAGCGTCCCGGGACAGGGTCCAGATACGCAGTATTTT	CSVPGQGPDTQYF
TRBV7-2	-	TRBD2	TRBJ2-7	TGTGCCAGCAGCTTAGAACTAGCGGGAGCCGAGCAGTACTTC	CASSLELAGAEQYF
TRBV25-1	many	TRBD1	TRBJ2-7	TGTGCCAGCAGGGACGGACAGGGGGGAAGCTACGAGCAGTACTTC	CASRDGQGGSYEQYF
TRBV9	many	-	TRBJ1-5	TGTGCCAGCAGCCCGGGACACAATAGCAATCAGCCCCAGCATTTT	CASSPGHNSNQPQHF
TRBV7-2	-	TRBD1	TRBJ2-7	TGTGCCAGCAGCTTAGCTCCAGGGGGCGAGCAGTACTTC	CASSLAPGGEQYF
TRBV20-1	-	-	TRBJ1-4	TGCAGTGCTAGAGTTGCTCTCAACGAAAAACTGTTTTTT	CSARVALNEKLFF
TRBV10-3	few	-	TRBJ2-7	TGTGCCATCAGTGAGTCGACGAGCTCCTACGAGCAGTACTTC	CAISESTSSYEQYF
TRBV20-1	-	-	TRBJ2-7	TGCAGTGCTCGTAAACTAGAGGGGGTGGTCGACGAGCAGTACTTC	CSARKLEGVVDEQYF
TRBV28	few	-	TRBJ1-1	TGTGCCAGCAGTTTAGGGAGAGATAACACTGAAGCTTTCTTT	CASSLGRDNTEAFF
TRBV12-3/TRBV12-4	-	TRBD2	TRBJ2-5	TGTGCCAGCAGTTTCTTTGGGCTCAGCGGGGGGGGCGGGACCCAGTACTTC	CASSFFGLSGGGGTQYF
TRBV7-7	few	-	TRBJ1-3	TGTGCTAGCAGCTTACCGAGACAGATCTCTGGAAACACCATATATTTT	CASSLPRQISGNTIYF
TRBV7-8	many	TRBD2	TRBJ2-5	TGTGCCAGCAGCTTCCGACTAGCCCAAGAGACCCAGTACTTC	CASSFRLAQETQYF
TRBV27	-	TRBD1	TRBJ2-7	TGTGCCAGCAGTTTACAGACAGGGGCTACCTACGAGCAGTACTTC	CASSLQTGATYEQYF
TRBV12-3/TRBV12-4	few	-	TRBJ2-1	TGTGCCAGCAGTCTGAGACGGGGCTCCTACAATGAGCAGTTCTTC	CASSLRRGSYNEQFF
TRBV7-2	few	TRBD1	TRBJ1-2	TGTGCCAGCAGCTTAGAGGGCGGGGGGCAGGGGGACTATGGCTACACCTTC	CASSLEGGGQGDYGYTF
TRBV29-1	-	-	TRBJ1-1	TGCAGCGCAGGAATGAACACTGAAGCTTTCTTT	CSAGMNTEAFF